The clone carrying this T cell receptor beta chain was picked up one time. V lost 6 bases, J lost 1 base, and 8 bases stayed unmatched. CDR1 and CDR2 from the germline V gene are LNHDA and SQIVND (reference sequence). CDR3 length: 16 amino acids. This specimen comes from a study of blood T cell repertoires in COVID-19. Study details: Spain, Italy and the United States supplied samples that represented acute and convalescent COVID-19.

In the original processing: Estimation of nucleated cell counts was performed using reference gene primer amplification. Repertoires were generated with immunoSEQ multiplex PCR, while TCRdb's copy carries only in-frame clones and drops some. The DNA was the basis for D and trimming; V, J and clone size are from that table. The sample lists roughly 400,000 clones, 85% to 90% occurring once. Sequencing was done on a sample of PBMCs or T cells enriched from blood (not recorded which). The TCR originated in a man aged 25 to 40 who had recovered from COVID-19. The chain combines TRBV19 with TRBJ1-5; TRBD1 aligns across 8 bases. The CDR3 DNA follows: TGTGCCAGTAGCCAATTTACAGGGGGAAGCAATCAGCCCCAGCATTTT. Its translation is CASSQFTGGSNQPQHF. Drawing the rest from reference TRBV19 and TRBJ1-5, the complete variable domain is DGGITQSPKYLFRKEGQNVTLSCEQNLNHDAMYWYRQDPGQGLRLIYYSQIVNDFQKGDIAEGYSVSREKKESFPLTVTSAQKNPTAFYLCASSQFTGGSNQPQHFGDGTRLSIL.